This entry is about one T cell receptor beta chain. The antigen is undetermined. Germline CDR1 reads KGHSH; CDR2 reads LQKENI. V dropped 3 bases and J dropped 8 bases, with 13 bases sitting between them. This CDR3 is 13 amino acids long. The source of the sample is a study of T cell responses to AZD1222 COVID-19 vaccine. Study conclusions and caveats: None of the repertoires were sampled until the peak T cell response had passed. Clonal diversity may have been underestimated in mostly white British donors. Mapped onto spike, vaccine-associated CD4 TCRs spanned it and were dominant at 160-218 and 743-854. Targets within unmutated variant regions were reportedly found for nearly half of spike-specific TCRs.

Repertoires were generated with immunoSEQ multiplex PCR, while TCRdb's copy carries only in-frame clones and drops some. The top ten hold roughly 1% of the sample, which has about 130,000 clones, more than 85% seen once. The rearrangement uses TRBV18 and TRBJ1-1; D remains ambiguous. Sequenced here: peripheral blood, sampled on day 0 of AZD1222 vaccination. The clonotype originates from an adult in good health. CDR3 sequence reads: CASSPSARYEAFF. The CDR3 nucleotides are TGTGCCAGCTCACCCTCGGCTCGCTACGAAGCTTTCTTT.